This passage covers 20 T cell receptor beta chains from one sample sequenced in a study of blood T cell repertoires in COVID-19. Using immunoSEQ multiplex PCR, the repertoire was profiled, and TCRdb retains in-frame clones only, with some absent. This table has 120,000 to 150,000 clones, 80% to 90% appearing once. The sample comprised peripheral blood. These receptors all come from a man aged 18 to 30 with COVID-19, enrolled during active disease.

The V call is TRBV2, the J call TRBJ2-5, with 9 positions matching TRBD1. The V gene's germline CDR1 is SNHLY and CDR2 FYNNEI. V dropped 6 bases and J dropped 2; count of bases not matched to a gene: 7. The CDR3 is 15 residues long. The CDR3 DNA sequence: TGTGCCAGCAGGGGCCGGGACAGGGAGCAAGAGACCCAGTACTTC. Translated, it gives CASRGRDREQETQYF. Drawing the rest from reference TRBV2 and TRBJ2-5, the complete variable domain is EPEVTQTPSHQVTQMGQEVILRCVPISNHLYFYWYRQILGQKVEFLVSFYNNEISEKSEIFDDQFSVERPDGSNFTLKIRSTKLEDSAMYFCASRGRDREQETQYFGPGTRLLVL.

V is TRBV4-3 and J is TRBJ2-1; no firm D call. The CDR3 contains 12 residues. Germline lookup yields CDR1 LGHNA and CDR2 YSLEER. Trimming pared 4 bases from V and 9 bases from J, leaving 10 bases between. CDR3 bases: TGCGCCAGCAGCCTACTACTGGGTGAGCAGTTCTTC. It codes for CASSLLLGEQFF.

There are a few counts of this clone. V gene TRBV5-8 combines with J gene TRBJ1-2; D perhaps matches TRBD1 (5 bases). Germline CDR1 is SGHTS and CDR2 is YDEGEE. This CDR3 is 13 amino acids long. Trimming removed 2 bases from V and 4 bases from J, with 9 bases in between. The DNA for the CDR3 is TGTGCCAGCAGCTTCCAGGGTCCCTATGGCTACACCTTC. Protein: CASSFQGPYGYTF.

The chain combines TRBV6-5 with TRBJ1-2, with TRBD1 identical over 7 bases. The CDR3 length is 13 residues. Per the germline V gene, CDR1 is MNHEY and CDR2 is SVGAGI. After removal of 5 bases from V and 2 bases from J, the junction contained 2 bases not matched to a gene. The CDR3 DNA sequence: TGTGCCAGCAGTCGGACAGGCAACTATGGCTACACCTTC. This translates into CASSRTGNYGYTF.

The chain has TRBV12-5 and TRBJ2-1, with 14 bases identical to TRBD2. V lost 0 bases to trimming and J lost 0 bases; unmatched junction nucleotides: 7. Germline V lookup: CDR1 LGHNT, CDR2 FRNRAP. This CDR3 is built from 20 residues. CDR3 in DNA: TGTGCTAGTGGTTTGGTACCCGGGACTAGCGGGGGAAGCTCCTACAATGAGCAGTTCTTC. Protein sequence: CASGLVPGTSGGSSYNEQFF.

This sequence joins TRBV11-1 and TRBJ1-1; the match to TRBD1 covers 7 bases. The germline V gene has CDR1 SGHAT and CDR2 FQDESV (reference sequence). There are 15 residues in the CDR3. Unmatched junction bases numbered 9, after V lost 3 bases and J lost 5 bases. The CDR3 sequence is CASSLNPRGRTEAFF. As DNA, the CDR3 is TGTGCCAGCAGCTTGAACCCTAGGGGGCGAACTGAAGCTTTCTTT.

This chain links TRBV3-1 (or the pseudogene TRBV3-2) with TRBJ2-7, with TRBD1 as a possible D gene (6 bases). Germline V gene sequence: CDR1 LGHDT, CDR2 YNNKEL (reference sequence). V lost 2 bases, J lost 7 bases, and 15 bases lay in between. This CDR3 region has 14 residues. In DNA, the CDR3 is TGTGCCAGCAGCCAAACAGGGTCTTTCCAGGAGCAGTACTTC. Its translation is CASSQTGSFQEQYF.

This clone is a singleton in its sample. The V call is TRBV29-1, the J call TRBJ2-5; 9 nucleotides align to TRBD1. CDR3 length: 14 residues. The trim removed 4 bases at V and 4 bases at J, leaving 7 bases unmatched. Germline assignment: CDR1 SQVTM and CDR2 ANQGSEA. As DNA, the CDR3 is TGCAGCGTTGTGCAGGCGGGACAGGGAGAGACCCAGTACTTC. It encodes CSVVQAGQGETQYF. The whole variable domain, remainder taken from reference TRBV29-1 and TRBJ2-5, is SAVISQKPSRDICQRGTSLTIQCQVDSQVTMMFWYRQQPGQSLTLIATANQGSEATYESGFVIDKFPISRPNLTFSTLTVSNMSPEDSSIYLCSVVQAGQGETQYFGPGTRLLVL.

This rearrangement joins TRBV2 to TRBJ1-2; weak D call: TRBD1 (5 bases). CDR1 and CDR2 (germline): SNHLY, FYNNEI. Deletions cut 8 bases from V and 0 bases from J, with 10 bases between. CDR3 length: 13 amino acids. This chain's CDR3 is CASHRGSNYGYTF. In DNA form, the CDR3 reads TGTGCCAGCCATCGGGGGTCTAACTATGGCTACACCTTC.

The gene calls are TRBV11-2 and TRBJ2-2; D not certain. CDR1 is SGHAT, CDR2 FQNNGV, per germline. The V gene lost 4 bases and the J gene lost 4 bases, with 16 bases spanning the gap. This CDR3 contains 16 residues. CDR3 DNA sequence: TGTGCCAGCAGCTCTGAGCGTCAGCTGGGCACCGGGGAGCTGTTTTTT. It yields the protein CASSSERQLGTGELFF.

This chain links TRBV5-1 with TRBJ2-5; tentative D call: TRBD1 (6 bases). V was shortened by 0 bases and J by 5 bases, with 14 bases between the two germline ends. The CDR3 runs to 15 residues. Germline V gene data show CDR1 as SGHRS and CDR2 as YFSETQ. CDR3: CASSLGLGGQETQYF. The CDR3 region has the DNA TGCGCCAGCAGCTTGGGGTTGGGCGGACAGGAGACCCAGTACTTC.

The CDR3 here is CASRGTSELYEQYF. The DNA for the CDR3 is TGCGCCAGCAGGGGGACTAGCGAGCTATACGAGCAGTACTTC. The rearrangement uses TRBV5-1 and TRBJ2-7; TRBD2 aligns across 10 bases. This CDR3 spans 14 amino acids. Unmatched junction bases numbered 6, after V lost 5 bases and J lost 4 bases. The V gene's germline CDR1 is SGHRS and CDR2 YFSETQ.

The chain joins TRBV5-5 to TRBJ2-7, with 9 nucleotides matching TRBD2. The CDR3 consists of 16 residues. J gave up 6 bases and V 1 base, and 11 bases lay outside the gene matches. Germline V gives CDR1 SGHKS, CDR2 YYEKEE (reference sequence). In DNA, the CDR3 is TGTGCCAGCAGCTTGCTAAGCGGGAGGTCCCTCTTCGAGCAGTACTTC. Amino acid sequence: CASSLLSGRSLFEQYF.

This chain uses TRBV7-9 with TRBJ1-1; the match to TRBD1 covers 10 bases. V was clipped by 6 bases and J by 4 bases; unmatched bases: 8. The CDR3 spans 15 residues. Germline CDR1 SEHNR, CDR2 FQNEAQ (reference sequence). CDR3 loop: CASRRGDRGATEAFF. The CDR3 coding sequence is TGTGCCAGCAGGCGCGGGGACAGGGGAGCCACTGAAGCTTTCTTT.

This clone was detected once. This chain uses TRBV3-1 (or the pseudogene TRBV3-2) with TRBJ2-1, with 7 bases aligning to TRBD1. This CDR3 is built from 12 residues. Trimming at V came to 4 bases and at J to 8 bases, leaving 2 bases not matched to a gene. CDR1 and CDR2 from the germline V gene are LGHDT and YNNKEL (reference sequence). In DNA, the CDR3 is TGTGCCAGCAGCCCGACAGGGTATGAGCAGTTCTTC. Translation gives CASSPTGYEQFF.

The chain has TRBV10-1 and TRBJ2-3, with 8 positions matching TRBD1. Germline V gene data show CDR1 as WNHNN and CDR2 as SYGVQD (reference sequence). CDR3 length equals 15 residues. The V gene end was trimmed by 11 bases and the J gene end by 4 bases; junction bases not matched to a gene: 14. The CDR3 region has the DNA TGCGCCGCACAAGAACGAGACAGGGGTGCAGATACGCAGTATTTT. Encoded protein: CAAQERDRGADTQYF.

The rearrangement joins TRBV28 to TRBJ2-1; possibly TRBD2 for D (5 bases). Germline values: CDR1 MDHEN, CDR2 SYDVKM. Trimming took off 10 bases at V and 4 bases at J, with 14 bases between the two ends. The CDR3 runs 13 residues. Here the CDR3 DNA reads TGTGCCACCTCCGAACTAGGGTACAATGAGCAGTTCTTC. Encoded protein: CATSELGYNEQFF.

This chain connects TRBV11-2 to TRBJ1-2; 7 bases align to TRBD1. Germline loops: CDR1 SGHAT, CDR2 FQNNGV. The V and J ends lost 6 bases and 8 bases, in that order; junction bases with no gene match: 15. The CDR3 contains 15 residues. The chain's CDR3 is CASRSKKRGREGYTF. CDR3 DNA: TGTGCCAGCAGATCTAAAAAGAGGGGGCGCGAGGGCTACACCTTC.

The chain uses TRBV10-3 and TRBJ2-2; D gene ambiguous. Germline V lookup: CDR1 ENHRY, CDR2 SYGVKD. Trimming pared 2 bases from V and 0 bases from J, leaving 16 bases between. The CDR3 totals 18 residues. This CDR3 is CAISEKEGGASNTGELFF. The CDR3 region has the DNA TGTGCCATCAGTGAGAAAGAAGGTGGAGCCTCGAACACCGGGGAGCTGTTTTTT.

V usage is TRBV28 and J usage is TRBJ1-1; D gene uncertain. Trimming removed 6 bases at V and 2 bases at J, with 10 bases between. CDR1 and CDR2 (germline): MDHEN, SYDVKM. The CDR3 runs to 13 residues. CDR3: CASRQTLNTEAFF. In DNA form, the CDR3 reads TGTGCCAGCAGACAGACACTTAACACTGAAGCTTTCTTT.